A selection of T cell receptor beta chains follows, all from one sample in a study of Ad26.COV2.S vaccination and SARS-CoV-2 variants. TCRdb's table, derived via immunoSEQ multiplex PCR, lists solely in-frame clones and lacks some. The top ten clones hold 4.5% to 7% of a sample with roughly 330,000 clones, about 90% of them seen once. Sequenced here: peripheral blood, sampled in a trial of Ad26.COV2.S vaccine versus placebo. All receptors derive from a person between 18 and 59 years old who received the Ad26.COV2.S COVID-19 vaccine or a placebo. Both conserved end residues are part of each CDR3. The order of the fields is J gene, D gene, clone size, V gene, CDR3 DNA, CDR3 protein. The D gene is left open where the match is weak. Not all rows give a size; the values are once, few, many and, for expanded clones, a class.

>TRBJ2-1|.|.|TRBV2
.
CASSTSAGGLNEQFF
>TRBJ1-2|TRBD1|once|TRBV23-1
TGCGCCAGCAGTCAATTAGGGGGCGCGGTGGGCTACACCTTC
CASSQLGGAVGYTF
>TRBJ2-3|.|.|TRBV19
TGTGCCAGTAGTCCTTGGGGCAGGGGGGAGTCAGATACGCAGTATTTT
CASSPWGRGESDTQYF
>TRBJ2-3|.|.|TRBV21-1
TGTGCCAGCAGCAACGTGGGACGTCGGGCAGATACGCAGTATTTT
CASSNVGRRADTQYF
>TRBJ2-2|.|.|TRBV6-5
TGTGCCAGCATTCAACAGGGTCCCGTAGCCGGGGAGCTGTTTTTT
CASIQQGPVAGELFF
>TRBJ2-1|TRBD2|.|TRBV9
TGTGCCAGCAGCGCGGGGACTAGCGGGCTTAGGAATGAGCAGTTCTTC
CASSAGTSGLRNEQFF
>TRBJ1-3|.|.|TRBV11-2
TGTGCCAGCAGCTTAGGAAAGGGAAACGCTGGAAACACCATATATTTT
CASSLGKGNAGNTIYF
>TRBJ1-3|.|once|TRBV7-2
TGTGCCAGCAGCTTAGCATCGTCCTCTGGAAACACCATATATTTT
CASSLASSSGNTIYF
>TRBJ2-2|.|.|TRBV6-1
TGTGCCAGCAGTGACCTCCGGACCTCAGGGCTGGTGCTGTTTTTT
CASSDLRTSGLVLFF
>TRBJ1-6|.|.|TRBV11-2
TGTGCCAGCAGCGGAGACACTTATAATTCACCCCTCCACTTT
CASSGDTYNSPLHF